These 11 T cell receptor beta chains originate from one sample sequenced in a study of regulatory T cells in long-lasting Graves disease. The sample's time point: newly diagnosed GD, antithyroid drugs for less than 3 months. PBMCs were the source of the RNA used for TCR sequencing. Libraries of TCR beta came from iRepertoire HTBI primers plus Arm-PCR of CDR3 regions. A single record per CDR3 protein comes from TCRdb applying MiXCR to the multiplex PCR reads. This sample carries hundreds of thousands of distinct CDR3 sequences, about 14% of them seen once, and the ten largest clones take 8% to 10%. This same sample was also taken into another study, of T cells in Graves' hyperthyroidism and ophthalmopathy.

The sequencing used peripheral blood mononuclear cells (PBMCs), collected at new diagnosis, from a patient treated with antithyroid drugs. The receptors were sampled from a man under 40 with Graves disease.

Concerning this clonotype: A much more abundant neighbour one base away suggests this may be a read error. The chain uses TRBV20-1 and TRBJ2-1; 13 nucleotides agree with TRBD2. This CDR3 spans 16 amino acids. V dropped 8 bases and J dropped 7; count of bases not matched to a gene: 14. CDR1 and CDR2 (germline): DFQATT, SNEGSKA (reference sequence). The CDR3 reads CSPLAGGLSPGNEQFF. DNA for the CDR3: TGCAGTCCACTAGCGGGAGGGCTAAGTCCGGGGAATGAGCAGTTCTTC.

This clonotype was recorded many times. CDR3 region: CASSLDPQRSYEQYF. Here the CDR3 DNA reads TGTGCCAGCAGCTTAGATCCCCAGCGGTCCTACGAGCAGTACTTC. The chain uses TRBV11-2 and TRBJ2-7; D is possibly TRBD2 (5 bases). CDR3 length: 15 amino acids. Germline V gives CDR1 SGHAT, CDR2 FQNNGV. V lost 0 bases to trimming and J lost 1 base, with 10 bases between them.

CDR3 nucleotide sequence: TGTGCCATCATTAGAGGACTAGCGGGGGTAGTAGATACGCAGTATTTT. As protein: CAIIRGLAGVVDTQYF. This sequence joins TRBV12-3 or TRBV12-4 and TRBJ2-3; 13 bases agree with TRBD2. This CDR3 is 16 amino acids long. Trimming removed 10 bases from V and 5 bases from J; junction bases left unmatched: 12.

V and J are TRBV5-6 and TRBJ1-6; D ambiguous. V lost 1 base and J 0 bases, leaving 8 bases between the germline ends. Germline lookup yields CDR1 SGHDT and CDR2 YYEEEE. The CDR3 runs to 16 residues. The CDR3 loop reads CASSLYLSSYNSPLHF. The DNA of the CDR3 is TGTGCCAGCAGCTTGTATCTGAGCTCCTATAATTCACCCCTCCACTTT.

There are a few counts of this clonotype. J is TRBJ1-5 and V is TRBV20-1, with 9 bases that match TRBD1. The CDR3 has 13 residues. CDR1 is DFQATT and CDR2 is SNEGSKA in the germline V gene (reference sequence). After removal of 6 bases from V and 6 bases from J, the junction contained 6 bases not matched to a gene. DNA of the CDR3: TGCAGTGCCACAGGGGGCGCGACTCAGCCCCAGCATTTT. This sequence encodes CSATGGATQPQHF.

This clonotype was seen a handful of times. This rearrangement joins TRBV6-2 or TRBV6-3 to TRBJ2-7; 7 nucleotides agree with TRBD1. The germline V gene encodes CDR1 MNHEY and CDR2 SVGEGT. V shed 5 bases, J shed 0 bases, and the junction held 7 bases outside the gene matches. The CDR3 length is 15 residues. The CDR3 DNA reads as TGTGCCAGCAGTGAAGAGGCAGGGGGCTCCTACGAGCAGTACTTC. It specifies CASSEEAGGSYEQYF.

The chain has TRBV7-2 and TRBJ2-6, with TRBD1 identical over 7 bases. V gave up 1 base and J gave up 2 bases; unmatched junction bases: 8. This CDR3 region has 18 residues. CDR1 is SGHTA and CDR2 is FQGNSA in the germline V gene. This CDR3 reads CASSLVLWQGAGANVLTF. CDR3 nucleotide sequence: TGTGCCAGCAGCTTAGTACTTTGGCAGGGGGCTGGGGCCAACGTCCTGACTTTC.

This clonotype was found many times. A junction boundary mismatches the germline segment, possibly from a read error. The chain joins TRBV28 to TRBJ2-7, with D possibly matching TRBD2 (5 bases). Germline lookup yields CDR1 MDHEN and CDR2 SYDVKM. The CDR3 runs 10 residues. CDR3 sequence reads: CASSGMSQSF. In nucleotides, the CDR3 is TGTGCCAGCAGCGGGATGTCCCAGAGCTTC.

This clonotype showed up many times. The V and J genes are TRBV12-3 or TRBV12-4 and TRBJ2-1; 7 nucleotides agree with TRBD2. Trimming cost V 11 bases and J 7 bases; bases outside gene matches: 17. CDR3 length equals 15 residues. The CDR3 region is CAVQSTSAPLNEQFF. CDR3 bases: TGTGCCGTACAGAGCACTAGCGCACCTTTGAATGAGCAGTTCTTC.

This chain joins TRBV19 and TRBJ2-7; the match to TRBD1 covers 8 bases. V was clipped by 5 bases and J by 0 bases; unmatched bases: 3. Germline V lookup: CDR1 LNHDA, CDR2 SQIVND (reference sequence). The CDR3 is 14 residues long. CDR3 nucleotides: TGTGCCAGTAGTCCGGACAGGGTCTCCTACGAGCAGTACTTC. Amino acid sequence: CASSPDRVSYEQYF.

This clonotype was counted between two and nine times. The chain has TRBV27 and TRBJ2-5, with D tentatively TRBD1 (5 bases). The CDR3 has 14 residues. V was trimmed by 6 bases and J by 3 bases, leaving 14 bases between them. From germline, CDR1 is MNHEY and CDR2 SMNVEV (reference sequence). CDR3 DNA: TGTGCCAGCAGGGAGATGACAGCTAAAGAGACCCAGTACTTC. The encoded protein is CASREMTAKETQYF.